A selection of T cell receptor beta chains follows, all from one sample in a study of cytomegalovirus exposure and HLA in healthy donors. The method was immunoSEQ multiplex PCR; TCRdb's version includes in-frame clones alone and lacks a portion of them. The sample lists around 130,000 clones; roughly four fifths were seen once. Sample: PBMCs. These receptors were taken from a woman between 18 and 30 years old in good health and CMV-seronegative. Both conserved end residues are part of each CDR3. D genes are given only for firm matches. Part of the rows lack a size; the others show once, few, many or a class for expanded clones.

>TRBV12-5|-|-|TRBJ1-1
CASGSSTPGF
TGTGCTAGTGGTTCCTCGACCCCGGGTTTT
>TRBV5-1|-|TRBD1|TRBJ1-2
CASSGKSAGGKSDGYTF
TGCGCCAGCAGCGGGAAGTCGGCAGGGGGCAAGAGTGATGGCTACACCTTC
>TRBV11-2|-|-|TRBJ1-1
CASSLFRNTEAFF
TGTGCCAGCAGCTTATTCAGGAACACTGAAGCTTTCTTT
>TRBV19|-|TRBD2|TRBJ2-7
CASSDQRGWEEQYF
TGTGCCAGTAGTGACCAGCGGGGTTGGGAGGAGCAGTACTTC
>TRBV7-9|-|-|TRBJ1-3
CASSLPGGNTIYF
TGTGCCAGCAGCCTCCCGGGGGGAAACACCATATATTTT
>TRBV18|-|-|TRBJ1-1
CASSPIRTEAFF
TGTGCCAGCTCACCAATTCGGACTGAAGCTTTCTTT
>TRBV25-1|once|TRBD2|TRBJ2-1
CASSDPLAGGSYNEQFF
TGTGCCAGCAGTGACCCTCTAGCGGGAGGCTCCTACAATGAGCAGTTCTTC
>TRBV11-2|-|TRBD2|TRBJ2-5
CASSFLAGGPVQTQYF
TGTGCCAGCAGCTTCTTAGCGGGGGGGCCGGTGCAGACCCAGTACTTC
>TRBV11-2|-|-|TRBJ2-3
CASSLNSGSDTQYF
TGTGCCAGCAGCTTGAACTCCGGGTCGGATACGCAGTATTTT
>TRBV2|once|-|TRBJ1-1
CASSGQPMNTEAFF
TGTGCCAGCAGTGGACAACCTATGAACACTGAAGCTTTCTTT
>TRBV5-1|-|TRBD1|TRBJ1-5
CASSRQGVLRNSNQPQHF
TGCGCCAGCAGCCGACAGGGAGTATTAAGAAATAGCAATCAGCCCCAGCATTTT
>TRBV25-1|-|-|TRBJ1-4
CASSESRSNEKLFF
TGTGCCAGCAGTGAATCGCGGTCTAATGAAAAACTGTTTTTT
>TRBV5-1|-|TRBD2|TRBJ2-1
CASSPRRAGGTYNEQFF
TGCGCCAGCAGCCCCAGAAGAGCGGGGGGAACATACAATGAGCAGTTCTTC
>TRBV19|-|TRBD1|TRBJ1-2
CASSYHDRGLGYTF
TGTGCCAGTAGTTACCACGACAGGGGTCTCGGCTACACCTTC
>TRBV7-9|-|-|TRBJ1-1
CASTSRTTENTEAFF
TGTGCCAGCACCTCCCGCACGACAGAGAACACTGAAGCTTTCTTT
>TRBV5-1|-|TRBD2|TRBJ2-2
CASKYLAGDNTGELFF
TGCGCCAGCAAGTACTTAGCGGGAGATAACACCGGGGAGCTGTTTTTT
>TRBV10-1|-|-|TRBJ2-1
CASSGRAARAYNEQFF
TGCGCCAGCAGTGGGAGGGCGGCCCGGGCCTACAATGAGCAGTTCTTC
>TRBV6-1|-|-|TRBJ1-3
CASPAQGGGNTIYF
TGTGCCAGCCCGGCCCAGGGAGGTGGAAACACCATATATTTT
>TRBV18|-|-|TRBJ1-2
CASSPATATNYGYTF
TGTGCCAGCTCACCAGCGACAGCCACTAACTATGGCTACACCTTC
>TRBV5-4|few|-|TRBJ2-5
CASSLSETRSETQYF
TGTGCCAGCAGCTTGTCCGAGACTCGCAGCGAGACCCAGTACTTC
>TRBV4-1|-|TRBD1|TRBJ1-1
CASSHGQGLAFF
TGCGCCAGCAGCCACGGACAGGGTTTGGCTTTCTTT
>TRBV4-1|-|TRBD1|TRBJ1-5
CASSLLPGTGGFGNQPQHF
TGCGCCAGCAGCCTCTTGCCCGGGACAGGGGGCTTTGGCAATCAGCCCCAGCATTTT
>TRBV6-5|-|TRBD2|TRBJ2-7
CASSYGWEGRSNEQYF
TGTGCCAGCAGTTACGGGTGGGAGGGCCGATCGAACGAGCAGTACTTC
>TRBV7-2|-|TRBD1|TRBJ1-6
CASSLLGQLNSPLHF
TGTGCCAGCAGCTTATTGGGACAGCTTAATTCACCCCTCCACTTT
>TRBV15|-|-|TRBJ1-5
CATSREGGQPQHF
TGTGCCACCAGCAGAGAAGGGGGTCAGCCCCAGCATTTT
>TRBV6-4|few|TRBD1|TRBJ2-7
CASSEGTGWSKQYF
TGTGCCAGCAGTGAGGGGACAGGCTGGTCGAAGCAGTACTTC
>TRBV2|-|-|TRBJ1-5
CASGGLMSNQPQHF
TGTGCCAGCGGGGGACTTATGAGCAATCAGCCCCAGCATTTT